Below are 18 T cell receptor beta chains sequenced from a single sample in a study of T cells in Graves' hyperthyroidism and ophthalmopathy. Authors of the study amplified TCR beta CDR3 regions from RNA transcripts. HTBI primers were the set used in a first-round RT-PCR of the TCR CDR3. One entry per CDR3 protein, called by TCRdb with MiXCR from the multiplex PCR reads. The sample comprises 550,000 to 600,000 distinct CDR3 sequences, 12% to 15% of which are singletons, and 6.5% to 9% rests with the top ten. The sample comprised blood. The origin of the receptors is a woman between 18 and 29 years old with Graves' ophthalmopathy.

This clonotype came up many times. The rearrangement joins TRBV6-1 to TRBJ2-1; 12 bases align to TRBD2. The V and J ends lost 1 base and 4 bases, in that order; junction bases with no gene match: 11. This CDR3 is 19 amino acids long. Germline assignment: CDR1 MNHNS and CDR2 SASEGT. In DNA form, the CDR3 reads TGTGCCAGCAGTGAAGTATTGGGGGGACTAGCGGGCTCTTACAATGAGCAGTTCTTC. It codes for CASSEVLGGLAGSYNEQFF.

This clonotype was observed many times. The rearrangement joins TRBV4-2 to TRBJ1-2; 12 bases line up with TRBD1. V dropped 0 bases and J dropped 3; count of bases not matched to a gene: 5. Germline CDR1 LGHNA, CDR2 YNFKEQ. This CDR3 contains 17 residues. This CDR3 reads CASSQDGTGGADYGYTF. CDR3 nucleotides: TGTGCCAGCAGCCAAGACGGGACAGGGGGCGCGGACTATGGCTACACCTTC.

Note on this clonotype: Since a much larger clone is just one base distant, this may be a read error. The rearrangement links TRBV20-1 to TRBJ1-2, with D possibly matching TRBD1 (5 bases). Germline assignment: CDR1 DFQATT and CDR2 SNEGSKA (reference sequence). The CDR3 loop spans 11 amino acids. The CDR3 nucleotides are TGCAGTCGGAGGGGTGACTATGGCTTCACCTTC. This sequence encodes CSRRGDYGFTF.

Of note for this clonotype: This may be a read error, as it is one base from a much larger clone. The chain recombines TRBV6-1 with TRBJ2-7, with TRBD2 identical over 7 bases. This CDR3 has 16 residues. The J segment lost 0 bases and the V segment lost 5 bases, leaving 10 bases of the junction unmatched. Germline V gene lookup returns CDR1 MNHNS and CDR2 SASEGT. CDR3 nucleotide sequence: TGTGCCAGCAGTTGTCAGCGGGATATAGGCTCCTACGAGCAGTACTTC. The encoded protein is CASSCQRDIGSYEQYF.

This clonotype was recorded at least ten times. V usage is TRBV6-5 and J usage is TRBJ1-1, with unresolved D. The CDR3 covers 13 residues. V was cut by 2 bases and J by 1 base, with 5 bases left in between. Germline V gene lookup returns CDR1 MNHEY and CDR2 SVGAGI. CDR3 sequence: CASSYQSNTEAFF. Here the CDR3 DNA reads TGTGCCAGCAGTTACCAGTCGAACACTGAAGCTTTCTTT.

This clonotype was seen a single time. V usage is TRBV20-1 and J usage is TRBJ2-6; a weak D match, TRBD2 (6 bases). Germline CDR1 reads DFQATT; CDR2 reads SNEGSKA (reference sequence). This CDR3 comprises 16 residues. Trimming removed 6 bases at V and 1 base at J, with 16 bases between. CDR3 sequence (DNA): TGCAGTGCCCCCGGGGGAGCGGAATCTGGGGCCAACGTCCTGACTTTC. Its translation is CSAPGGAESGANVLTF.

This chain links TRBV29-1 with TRBJ2-1; D may be TRBD2 (5 bases). This CDR3 has 13 amino acids. Germline lookup yields CDR1 SQVTM and CDR2 ANQGSEA. Trimming pared 7 bases from V and 9 bases from J, leaving 19 bases between. As DNA, the CDR3 is TGCAGCGCAACGTTGCGGGTGTCGCGTGAGCAGTTCTTC. Translation gives CSATLRVSREQFF.

This chain joins TRBV5-1 and TRBJ2-3; TRBD2 matches 7 bases. V trimming: 0 bases; J trimming: 4 bases; junction bases outside the gene matches: 5. Germline V gene lookup returns CDR1 SGHRS and CDR2 YFSETQ. The CDR3 contains 15 residues. The CDR3 loop reads CASSLGREGPDTQYF. Written as DNA, the CDR3 is TGCGCCAGCAGCTTGGGGAGGGAGGGCCCAGATACGCAGTATTTT.

This clonotype was seen repeatedly, ten times or more. J is TRBJ2-7 and V is TRBV7-9; tentative D call: TRBD1 (6 bases). The V end was cut by 4 bases, the J end by 3 bases, with 25 bases between. The CDR3 is 18 amino acids. Per germline, CDR1 SEHNR and CDR2 FQNEAQ (reference sequence). CDR3: CASSSSLQTGTEGYEQYF. CDR3 DNA sequence: TGTGCCAGCAGCTCCAGCCTTCAAACAGGGACCGAAGGCTACGAGCAGTACTTC.

This clonotype showed up many times. For the CDR3, the DNA is TGTGCCAGCAGCTTAGAGGGGGCTGGCGACAATGAGCAGTTCTTC. Protein: CASSLEGAGDNEQFF. V and J are TRBV13 and TRBJ2-1, with TRBD1 matching over 7 bases. V shed 1 base and J 5 bases; nucleotides not matched to a gene: 5. CDR3 length: 15 residues. CDR1 and CDR2 from the germline V gene are PRHDT and FYEKMQ (reference sequence).

In its sample, this clonotype was seen many times. The chain couples TRBV27 to TRBJ1-1; the D gene is possibly TRBD1 (5 bases). The CDR3 is 13 amino acids. Germline-derived CDR1 and CDR2 are MNHEY and SMNVEV (reference sequence). Trimming left V 0 bases short and J 7 bases short, with 9 bases between. The CDR3, as DNA: TGTGCCAGCAGTTTATCCGTGCAGGGTGAAGCTTTCTTT. It yields the protein CASSLSVQGEAFF.

This clonotype was seen many times. The chain combines TRBV27 with TRBJ1-2, with TRBD1 matching 10 bases. With 3 bases clipped from V and 2 bases from J, the junction kept 6 bases outside the gene matches. The CDR3 length is 16 residues. Germline V gene lookup returns CDR1 MNHEY and CDR2 SMNVEV (reference sequence). CDR3 nucleotides: TGTGCCAGCAGTTTTTCGACAGGGGGCAGGAACTATGGCTACACCTTC. Amino acids: CASSFSTGGRNYGYTF.

V usage is TRBV20-1 and J usage is TRBJ2-1; tentatively, D is TRBD1 (6 bases). This CDR3 comprises 15 residues. V was pared by 0 bases and J by 3 bases, with 12 bases between. Looked up from germline, CDR1 is DFQATT and CDR2 is SNEGSKA (reference sequence). The chain's CDR3 is CSARDLRGHYNEQFF. CDR3 DNA sequence: TGCAGTGCTAGAGATCTCAGGGGCCACTACAATGAGCAGTTCTTC.

The genes are TRBV19 and TRBJ2-7, with D perhaps matching TRBD1 or TRBD2 (5 bases each). The V gene's germline CDR1 is LNHDA and CDR2 SQIVND (reference sequence). V dropped 1 base and J dropped 4 bases, with 14 bases sitting between them. The CDR3 contains 15 residues. In nucleotides, the CDR3 is TGTGCCAGTAGTATAGCGAGGGGCGCAGGTTACGAGCAGTACTTC. Amino acids: CASSIARGAGYEQYF.

This clonotype occurred many times. This sequence joins TRBV20-1 and TRBJ2-1; 7 bases agree with TRBD2. Germline V lookup: CDR1 DFQATT, CDR2 SNEGSKA (reference sequence). The CDR3 sequence is 14 residues long. The J segment lost 10 bases and the V segment lost 2 bases, leaving 11 bases of the junction unmatched. The CDR3, as DNA: TGCAGTGCTAGATCGACTAGAAGGGGAGGGGAGCAGTTCTTC. Its protein is CSARSTRRGGEQFF.

With regard to this clonotype: This clone may be a read error of a much larger clone one base away. This chain's CDR3 is CASSQGGVYNSPFHF. Here the CDR3 DNA reads TGTGCCAGCAGTCAGGGAGGCGTCTATAATTCACCCTTCCACTTT. The chain couples TRBV28 to TRBJ1-6, with a tentative D call TRBD1 (5 bases). Germline V gene lookup returns CDR1 MDHEN and CDR2 SYDVKM. The CDR3 loop spans 15 amino acids.

The table lists this clonotype with many counts. The chain carries TRBV20-1 and TRBJ2-1, with TRBD2 matching 9 bases. The CDR3 covers 16 residues. CDR1 DFQATT and CDR2 SNEGSKA come from the germline V gene (reference sequence). Losses at the gene ends were 3 bases for V and 0 bases for J; bases not matched to a gene: 6. Here the CDR3 reads CSASVAGASSYNEQFF. The CDR3 DNA follows: TGCAGTGCTAGTGTAGCGGGAGCGAGCTCCTACAATGAGCAGTTCTTC.

This clonotype was found many times. The chain recombines TRBV20-1 with TRBJ2-7; 8 bases match TRBD2. Germline trimming cut 0 bases from V and 3 bases from J; bases unmatched to any gene: 10. Germline CDR1 and CDR2: DFQATT and SNEGSKA (reference sequence). The CDR3 is 16 residues long. The CDR3, as DNA: TGCAGTGCTAGAGATCGGCCAGCGGGGGCCCTCTACGAGCAGTACTTC. It is translated as CSARDRPAGALYEQYF.